This record covers a single T cell receptor (beta chain). The V end lost 2 bases, the J end lost 6 bases, and 11 bases lay between the germline ends. The CDR3 consists of 13 residues. Germline loops: CDR1 SGDLS, CDR2 YYNGEE. The libraries were made with immunoSEQ v3. Sequencing used immunoSEQ multiplex PCR; TCRdb keeps in-frame clones, though not all of them. The table shows approximately 45,000 clones, with less than 80% occurring only once. This specimen belongs to a study of TIL therapy for anti-PD-1-resistant metastatic lung cancer. The overall study: Patients had a median age of around 54 years (range about 35-85).

Time point noted: pre-treatment sample, taken before nivolumab and TIL therapy. The V call is TRBV9, the J call TRBJ1-2; D uncertain. This sequence originates from an older man with non-small cell lung cancer. The sample here was blood, taken at baseline. CDR3 sequence reads: CASSVGEGDGYTF. The CDR3 nucleotides are TGTGCCAGCAGCGTTGGGGAGGGAGATGGCTACACCTTC.